This is a list of T cell receptor beta chains from one sample in a study of shared clonotypes between healthy human individuals. TCRdb's table, derived via immunoSEQ multiplex PCR, lists solely in-frame clones and lacks some. The repertoire consists of 1,400,000 or so clones, with roughly 98.5% occurring once and the leading ten covering 0.36%. The sequenced material came from naive CD4+ T cells sorted from blood. The receptors stem from a man younger than 40 in good health. The CDR3 runs from the conserved cysteine through the conserved F or W. The D gene is left open where the match is weak. Not every row has a clone size; where given, it reads once, few, many or a size class.

CDR3 protein: CAITVSGNTIYF
CDR3 DNA: TGTGCCATCACCGTCTCTGGAAACACCATATATTTT
J gene: TRBJ1-3
D gene: NA
clone size: NA
V gene: TRBV10-3

CDR3 protein: CASSPGLLNTGELFF
CDR3 DNA: TGTGCCAGCAGCCCGGGACTACTGAACACCGGGGAGCTGTTTTTT
J gene: TRBJ2-2
D gene: TRBD2
clone size: NA
V gene: TRBV7-8

CDR3 protein: CASSPTSGDGGPQHF
CDR3 DNA: TGTGCCAGCTCACCCACGTCTGGGGATGGTGGTCCCCAGCATTTT
J gene: TRBJ1-5
D gene: NA
clone size: NA
V gene: TRBV18

CDR3 protein: CASSGSGSSYNEQFF
CDR3 DNA: TGCGCCAGCAGCGGGAGCGGGAGCTCCTACAATGAGCAGTTCTTC
J gene: TRBJ2-1
D gene: TRBD2
clone size: NA
V gene: TRBV5-1

CDR3 protein: CASSLGLAGVYEQYF
CDR3 DNA: TGTGCCAGCAGCTTGGGACTAGCGGGAGTCTACGAGCAGTACTTC
J gene: TRBJ2-7
D gene: TRBD2
clone size: NA
V gene: TRBV5-4

CDR3 protein: CASSRTGTASYEQYF
CDR3 DNA: TGTGCCAGCAGCCGCACCGGGACAGCGAGCTACGAGCAGTACTTC
J gene: TRBJ2-7
D gene: TRBD1
clone size: NA
V gene: TRBV27

CDR3 protein: CASSSTDTYGYTF
CDR3 DNA: TGTGCCAGCAGCTCCACGGACACCTATGGCTACACCTTC
J gene: TRBJ1-2
D gene: NA
clone size: NA
V gene: TRBV9

CDR3 protein: CASSESYGRQPQHF
CDR3 DNA: TGTGCCAGCAGTGAAAGTTATGGGCGTCAGCCCCAGCATTTT
J gene: TRBJ1-5
D gene: NA
clone size: once
V gene: TRBV6-1

CDR3 protein: CATPVNPGQGAGNQPQHF
CDR3 DNA: TGTGCCACCCCCGTCAACCCCGGACAGGGGGCTGGCAATCAGCCCCAGCATTTT
J gene: TRBJ1-5
D gene: TRBD1
clone size: NA
V gene: TRBV27

CDR3 protein: CAWSVQGVGEAFF
CDR3 DNA: TGTGCCTGGAGTGTCCAGGGGGTCGGTGAAGCTTTCTTT
J gene: TRBJ1-1
D gene: TRBD1
clone size: NA
V gene: TRBV30

CDR3 protein: CASSWLADLSYNEQFF
CDR3 DNA: TGTGCCAGCAGTTGGTTAGCGGACCTCTCCTACAATGAGCAGTTCTTC
J gene: TRBJ2-1
D gene: NA
clone size: NA
V gene: TRBV28

CDR3 protein: CASSGPRTGTYNSPLHF
CDR3 DNA: TGTGCCAGCAGTGGACCTCGGACAGGGACCTATAATTCACCCCTCCACTTT
J gene: TRBJ1-6
D gene: TRBD1
clone size: NA
V gene: TRBV9

CDR3 protein: CASIQGVVMNTEAFF
CDR3 DNA: TGTGCCAGTATTCAAGGGGTAGTAATGAACACTGAAGCTTTCTTT
J gene: TRBJ1-1
D gene: NA
clone size: NA
V gene: TRBV19

CDR3 protein: CASSLSGAYEQYF
CDR3 DNA: TGTGCCAGCAGCTTGAGCGGAGCATACGAGCAGTACTTC
J gene: TRBJ2-7
D gene: NA
clone size: NA
V gene: TRBV7-2

CDR3 protein: CASSTGTKETQYF
CDR3 DNA: TGCGCCAGCAGCACCGGGACAAAAGAGACCCAGTACTTC
J gene: TRBJ2-5
D gene: NA
clone size: NA
V gene: TRBV5-1

CDR3 protein: CASSLQGAEDTQYF
CDR3 DNA: TGTGCCAGCAGTCTACAGGGGGCCGAAGATACGCAGTATTTT
J gene: TRBJ2-3
D gene: TRBD1
clone size: once
V gene: TRBV27

CDR3 protein: CAWSVRGARGYTF
CDR3 DNA: TGTGCCTGGAGTGTACGGGGGGCACGAGGCTACACCTTC
J gene: TRBJ1-2
D gene: NA
clone size: NA
V gene: TRBV30

CDR3 protein: CASSPALRSGGLAKNIQYF
CDR3 DNA: TGTGCCAGCAGCCCAGCATTGAGGAGCGGAGGACTAGCCAAAAACATTCAGTACTTC
J gene: TRBJ2-4
D gene: NA
clone size: NA
V gene: TRBV7-2

CDR3 protein: CASSAYRDSTILAKNIQYF
CDR3 DNA: TGTGCCAGCAGCGCCTACCGGGACAGCACCATTCTAGCCAAAAACATTCAGTACTTC
J gene: TRBJ2-4
D gene: TRBD1
clone size: NA
V gene: TRBV7-2

CDR3 protein: CAWGQKEPQHF
CDR3 DNA: TGTGCCTGGGGACAGAAGGAGCCCCAGCATTTT
J gene: TRBJ1-5
D gene: NA
clone size: NA
V gene: TRBV30

CDR3 protein: CASNPTGVNTEAFF
CDR3 DNA: TGTGCCAGTAACCCGACAGGGGTGAACACTGAAGCTTTCTTT
J gene: TRBJ1-1
D gene: TRBD1
clone size: NA
V gene: TRBV19

CDR3 protein: CASSFSGSNTGELFF
CDR3 DNA: TGTGCCAGCAGCTTTAGCGGGAGCAACACCGGGGAGCTGTTTTTT
J gene: TRBJ2-2
D gene: TRBD2
clone size: once
V gene: TRBV7-3

CDR3 protein: CASRRQISNTEAFF
CDR3 DNA: TGTGCCAGCCGCCGCCAGATTTCGAACACTGAAGCTTTCTTT
J gene: TRBJ1-1
D gene: NA
clone size: NA
V gene: TRBV2

CDR3 protein: CASSLTGTGVEKLFF
CDR3 DNA: TGTGCCAGCAGCTTGACGGGGACAGGGGTTGAAAAACTGTTTTTT
J gene: TRBJ1-4
D gene: TRBD1
clone size: NA
V gene: TRBV5-8

CDR3 protein: CASSTLAGGPGELFF
CDR3 DNA: TGTGCCAGCAGCACCTTAGCGGGAGGGCCCGGGGAGCTGTTTTTT
J gene: TRBJ2-2
D gene: TRBD2
clone size: NA
V gene: TRBV7-6

CDR3 protein: CSVAVWTGSSGNTIYF
CDR3 DNA: TGCAGCGTTGCAGTATGGACAGGAAGCTCTGGAAACACCATATATTTT
J gene: TRBJ1-3
D gene: TRBD1
clone size: NA
V gene: TRBV29-1

CDR3 protein: CASSLGQREVNEQYF
CDR3 DNA: TGCGCCAGCAGCTTGGGCCAGCGGGAGGTGAACGAGCAGTACTTC
J gene: TRBJ2-7
D gene: TRBD2
clone size: NA
V gene: TRBV5-1

CDR3 protein: CASSLGGAPYNEQFF
CDR3 DNA: TGTGCCAGCAGCTTAGGTGGTGCCCCCTACAATGAGCAGTTCTTC
J gene: TRBJ2-1
D gene: NA
clone size: NA
V gene: TRBV11-2

CDR3 protein: CASGGSFEKLFF
CDR3 DNA: TGTGCCAGCGGGGGGTCGTTTGAAAAACTGTTTTTT
J gene: TRBJ1-4
D gene: NA
clone size: NA
V gene: TRBV6-6

CDR3 protein: CASRKPGTSLVNVLTF
CDR3 DNA: TGTGCCAGCAGAAAGCCCGGGACGTCGTTAGTCAACGTCCTGACTTTC
J gene: TRBJ2-6
D gene: NA
clone size: NA
V gene: TRBV11-2

CDR3 protein: CASSLLGNTEAFF
CDR3 DNA: TGTGCCAGCAGCTTGCTAGGGAACACTGAAGCTTTCTTT
J gene: TRBJ1-1
D gene: NA
clone size: NA
V gene: TRBV5-6

CDR3 protein: CASSQSRGDTGELFF
CDR3 DNA: TGCGCCAGCAGCCAATCCCGGGGCGACACCGGGGAGCTGTTTTTT
J gene: TRBJ2-2
D gene: NA
clone size: NA
V gene: TRBV5-1

CDR3 protein: CASSPAGGAYEQYF
CDR3 DNA: TGTGCCAGCTCACCCGCGGGAGGAGCATACGAGCAGTACTTC
J gene: TRBJ2-7
D gene: TRBD2
clone size: NA
V gene: TRBV18

CDR3 protein: CASSLWVSEAFF
CDR3 DNA: TGTGCCAGCAGCCTATGGGTCAGTGAAGCTTTCTTT
J gene: TRBJ1-1
D gene: NA
clone size: NA
V gene: TRBV11-2

CDR3 protein: CASSPTSYRGRRIPVVGSTEAFF
CDR3 DNA: TGTGCCAGCAGTCCCACCTCCTACAGGGGGCGAAGAATTCCTGTCGTAGGTTCCACTGAAGCTTTCTTT
J gene: TRBJ1-1
D gene: TRBD1
clone size: NA
V gene: TRBV28

CDR3 protein: CASSEEDSSPYEQYF
CDR3 DNA: TGTGCCAGCAGTGAAGAGGACAGCAGTCCCTACGAGCAGTACTTC
J gene: TRBJ2-7
D gene: NA
clone size: NA
V gene: TRBV6-1

CDR3 protein: CAISGSSYEQYF
CDR3 DNA: TGTGCCATCAGTGGGTCATCCTACGAGCAGTACTTC
J gene: TRBJ2-7
D gene: NA
clone size: NA
V gene: TRBV10-3

CDR3 protein: CASSRTGGLETQYF
CDR3 DNA: TGTGCCAGCAGCCGGACAGGGGGCCTAGAGACCCAGTACTTC
J gene: TRBJ2-5
D gene: TRBD1
clone size: NA
V gene: TRBV14

CDR3 protein: CASSRPATGYITDTQYF
CDR3 DNA: TGTGCCAGCAGCCGACCCGCGACGGGATACATCACAGATACGCAGTATTTT
J gene: TRBJ2-3
D gene: NA
clone size: once
V gene: TRBV7-2

CDR3 protein: CASSTGYTYEQYF
CDR3 DNA: TGTGCCAGCAGCACAGGGTATACCTACGAGCAGTACTTC
J gene: TRBJ2-7
D gene: NA
clone size: NA
V gene: TRBV6-6

CDR3 protein: CASSPDWYNEQFF
CDR3 DNA: TGCGCCAGCAGCCCGGACTGGTACAATGAGCAGTTCTTC
J gene: TRBJ2-1
D gene: NA
clone size: NA
V gene: TRBV5-1

CDR3 protein: CATSRDRMGSNQPQHF
CDR3 DNA: TGTGCCACCAGCAGAGACCGAATGGGAAGCAATCAGCCCCAGCATTTT
J gene: TRBJ1-5
D gene: NA
clone size: NA
V gene: TRBV15

CDR3 protein: CASNPDRAGTSGYTDTQYF
CDR3 DNA: TGCGCCAGCAACCCGGACAGGGCCGGGACTAGCGGGTACACAGATACGCAGTATTTT
J gene: TRBJ2-3
D gene: TRBD2
clone size: once
V gene: TRBV5-1

CDR3 protein: CASSALFSYEQYF
CDR3 DNA: TGTGCCAGTAGTGCCCTATTTTCCTACGAGCAGTACTTC
J gene: TRBJ2-7
D gene: NA
clone size: NA
V gene: TRBV19